This T cell receptor (beta chain) derives from a study of blood T cells in healthy people across ages. Findings and caveats of the study: Unknown donor CMV status possibly confounded expanded clonotype changes. When set beside aged donors, long-lived donors presented more naive CD4+ cells and higher diversity.

The donors, all healthy, were Caucasians living in Russia, aged about 6 to 90. Peripheral blood was drawn, roughly 10 milliliters per donor. In this sample, this clonotype turned up many times. As yet, its antigen is unknown. V lost 4 bases to trimming and J lost 4 bases; unmatched junction nucleotides: 2. Germline values: CDR1 SGHDT, CDR2 YYEEEE. This CDR3 has 14 residues. Using a J-beta primer mix together with a sample-barcoded 5' primer, a second PCR was run for about 6 to 12 cycles. TCRdb reprocessed the 5' RACE reads with MiXCR, giving one entry per CDR3 protein. The sample records hundreds of thousands of distinct CDR3 sequences, roughly 21% being singletons.

The origin of this receptor is a man between 65 and 85 years old in good health. The chain recombines TRBV5-6 with TRBJ1-5, with 10 bases matching TRBD1. Specimen: blood. The CDR3 bases are TGTGCCAGCAGCCGGGGACAGGGGAATCAGCCCCAGCATTTT. Its protein product is CASSRGQGNQPQHF.